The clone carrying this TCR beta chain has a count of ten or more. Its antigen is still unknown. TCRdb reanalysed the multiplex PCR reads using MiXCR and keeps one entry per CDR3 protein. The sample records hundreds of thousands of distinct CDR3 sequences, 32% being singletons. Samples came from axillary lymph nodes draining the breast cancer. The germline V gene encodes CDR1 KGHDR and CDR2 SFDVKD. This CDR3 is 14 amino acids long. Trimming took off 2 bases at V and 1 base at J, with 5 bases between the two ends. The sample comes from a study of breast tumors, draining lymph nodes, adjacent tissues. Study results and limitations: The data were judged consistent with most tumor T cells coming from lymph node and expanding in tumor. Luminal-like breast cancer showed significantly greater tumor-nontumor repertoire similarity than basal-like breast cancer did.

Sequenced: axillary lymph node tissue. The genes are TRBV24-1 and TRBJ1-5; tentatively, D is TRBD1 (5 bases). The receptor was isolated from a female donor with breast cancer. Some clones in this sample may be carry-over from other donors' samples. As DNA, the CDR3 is TGTGCCACCAGTGATTCAGGGAGCAATCAGCCCCAGCATTTT. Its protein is CATSDSGSNQPQHF.